Listed below are T cell receptor beta chains from one sample, sequenced in a study of spatial heterogeneity in lung cancer. One entry per CDR3 protein, called by TCRdb with MiXCR from the 5' RACE reads. Seen here are 13,000 or so distinct CDR3 sequences, 3.5% to 4% observed once, and the top ten hold 35% to 55%. This specimen was PBMCs, taken at surgery. All receptors come from a male donor with early-stage non-small cell lung cancer. Each CDR3 is given with its conserved first and last residue. Each record gives: D gene, clone size, V gene, J gene, CDR3 DNA, CDR3 protein. The D gene is left open where the match is weak. Expanded clones get a size class; other rows say once, few or many, or leave the size out.

-	many	TRBV11-1	TRBJ2-1	TGTGCCAGCAGCTTAGGAGGCGGGAATGAGCAGTTCTTC	CASSLGGGNEQFF
-	many	TRBV7-8	TRBJ1-4	TGTGCCAGCAGCCGTTGGGGGGCGTCTAATGAAAAACTGTTTTTT	CASSRWGASNEKLFF
-	medium-sized	TRBV2	TRBJ2-6	TGTGCCAGCAGTGCGGAGTTCTCTGGGGCCAACGTCCTGACTTTC	CASSAEFSGANVLTF
TRBD2	-	TRBV10-3	TRBJ2-7	TGTGCCATCAGTGACGCAGCGGGAGCCTACGAGCAGTACTTC	CAISDAAGAYEQYF
TRBD1	many	TRBV7-9	TRBJ1-1	TGTGCCAGCAGCTTAGATCAAGACAGGGTCGCTGAAGCTTTCTTT	CASSLDQDRVAEAFF
-	many	TRBV6-2/TRBV6-3	TRBJ2-1	TGTGCCAGCAGTTACGGAGATCTGGCTGCATACAATGAGCAGTTCTTC	CASSYGDLAAYNEQFF
-	many	TRBV6-2/TRBV6-3	TRBJ1-1	TGTGCCAGCAGAAACGATTATGCGACTGAAGCTTTCTTT	CASRNDYATEAFF
-	many	TRBV5-6	TRBJ2-4	TGTGCCAGCAGCTTGGTTGGCGGGGAGACGAACATTCAGTACTTC	CASSLVGGETNIQYF
-	many	TRBV7-9	TRBJ1-3	TGTGCCTTCCGGGGGGCCTCGGCTTCTGGAAACACCATATATTTT	CAFRGASASGNTIYF
TRBD1	many	TRBV2	TRBJ1-1	TGTGCCAGCAGTGACAGGGGGCGTGGAACTGAAGCTTTCTTT	CASSDRGRGTEAFF
-	many	TRBV20-1	TRBJ2-1	TGCAGTGCTGGGGAGCATGAGCAGTTCTTC	CSAGEHEQFF
TRBD2	-	TRBV12-3/TRBV12-4	TRBJ2-5	TGTGCCAGCAGTTTACGCGGGAGAGAGACCCAGTACTTC	CASSLRGRETQYF
-	-	TRBV10-3	TRBJ1-1	TGTGCCATCAGCTCCGGGGCCCAGGCCGCTGAAGCTTTCTTT	CAISSGAQAAEAFF
-	-	TRBV6-5	TRBJ2-2	TGTGCCAGCAGTCCCGGAGTAGCGGTGAACACCGGGGAGCTGTTTTTT	CASSPGVAVNTGELFF